Listed here are 26 T cell receptor beta chains from one sample, sequenced in a study of radiotherapy plus CTLA-4 blockade in lung cancer. Profiled with immunoSEQ multiplex PCR; TCRdb holds only in-frame clones, not every one. The sample records approximately 46,000 clones, roughly 85% being singletons. Sequenced here: peripheral blood, sampled from a patient treated with radiotherapy plus ipilimumab. These receptors originate from a human donor with non-small cell lung cancer whose response to radiotherapy plus ipilimumab could not be evaluated.

The chain couples TRBV5-4 to TRBJ2-1, with 13 bases identical to TRBD2. V dropped 4 bases and J dropped 4; count of bases not matched to a gene: 5. CDR1 and CDR2 from the germline V gene are SGHNT and YYREEE (reference sequence). This CDR3 contains 16 residues. CDR3 DNA sequence: TGTGCCAGCAGCCATGGACTAGCGGGAGTGTACAATGAGCAGTTCTTC. Its protein is CASSHGLAGVYNEQFF.

The CDR3 spells CASSRRGTSGNEETQYF. The CDR3, as DNA: TGTGCCAGCAGCCGAAGGGGGACTAGCGGGAATGAGGAGACCCAGTACTTC. The chain combines TRBV4-2 with TRBJ2-5; 13 positions match TRBD2. Losses at the gene ends were 4 bases for V and 5 bases for J; bases not matched to a gene: 10. CDR1 is LGHNA and CDR2 is YNFKEQ in the germline V gene. The CDR3 is 17 amino acids.

The J gene is TRBJ2-2, the V gene TRBV5-1; 9 bases agree with TRBD1. Germline assignment: CDR1 SGHRS and CDR2 YFSETQ. V trimming: 4 bases; J trimming: 4 bases; junction bases outside the gene matches: 11. This CDR3 is built from 17 residues. The CDR3 loop reads CASSHRTGATSTGELFF. Written as DNA, the CDR3 is TGCGCCAGCAGCCACCGGACAGGGGCGACGAGCACCGGGGAGCTGTTTTTT.

This chain links TRBV28 with TRBJ2-1; 9 positions match TRBD2. Unmatched junction bases numbered 8, after V lost 4 bases and J lost 7 bases. The CDR3 loop spans 15 amino acids. Germline-derived CDR1 and CDR2 are MDHEN and SYDVKM. The CDR3 loop is CASSSGVAGENEQFF. The CDR3 nucleotides read TGTGCCAGCAGTTCCGGAGTAGCGGGAGAGAATGAGCAGTTCTTC. The full variable domain, in which reference TRBV28 and TRBJ2-1 provide the parts outside the CDR3, is DVKVTQSSRYLVKRTGEKVFLECVQDMDHENMFWYRQDPGLGLRLIYFSYDVKMKEKGDIPEGYSVSREKKERFSLILESASTNQTSMYLCASSSGVAGENEQFFGPGTRLTVL.

This chain uses TRBV7-3 with TRBJ2-1; D is possibly TRBD2 (6 bases). Germline lookup yields CDR1 SGHTA and CDR2 FQGTGA. V gave up 2 bases and J gave up 9 bases, with 11 bases separating them. The CDR3 has 13 amino acids. The chain's CDR3 is CASSLGGSGEQFF. The CDR3, as DNA: TGTGCCAGCAGCTTAGGGGGTAGCGGTGAGCAGTTCTTC. Variable domain in full (rest from reference TRBV7-3 and TRBJ2-1): GAGVSQTPSNKVTEKGKYVELRCDPISGHTALYWYRQSLGQGPEFLIYFQGTGAADDSGLPNDRFFAVRPEGSVSTLKIQRTERGDSAVYLCASSLGGSGEQFFGPGTRLTVL.

This chain joins TRBV27 and TRBJ2-2; the D gene is possibly TRBD2 (5 bases). This CDR3 has 14 residues. V was cut by 0 bases and J by 4 bases, with 6 bases left in between. The V gene's germline CDR1 is MNHEY and CDR2 SMNVEV (reference sequence). CDR3 coding DNA: TGTGCCAGCAGTTTATCGCTAGCCACCGGGGAGCTGTTTTTT. Translation gives CASSLSLATGELFF.

The rearrangement links TRBV7-2 to TRBJ2-3, with TRBD2 matching over 9 bases. The germline gives CDR1 SGHTA, CDR2 FQGNSA. CDR3 length: 15 residues. V was pared by 1 base and J by 7 bases, with 6 bases of the junction left unmatched. CDR3: CASSLGSSGKYTQYF. For the CDR3, the DNA is TGTGCCAGCAGCTTAGGATCTAGCGGGAAGTATACGCAGTATTTT.

This rearrangement joins TRBV27 to TRBJ2-7; D is possibly TRBD2 (5 bases). V gave up 10 bases and J gave up 3 bases, with 13 bases separating them. The CDR3 covers 12 residues. Germline lookup yields CDR1 MNHEY and CDR2 SMNVEV (reference sequence). In DNA, the CDR3 is TGTGCCACCGGGCCGGGGAGCTACGAGCAGTACTTC. Residues: CATGPGSYEQYF.

This chain connects TRBV19 to TRBJ2-5; D gene uncertain. V was shortened by 1 base and J by 3 bases, with 6 bases between the two germline ends. The CDR3 loop spans 13 amino acids. The germline gives CDR1 LNHDA, CDR2 SQIVND (reference sequence). CDR3 DNA: TGTGCCAGTAGTATAGGACTGAAAGAGACCCAGTACTTC. Its translation: CASSIGLKETQYF.

This sequence joins TRBV29-1 and TRBJ2-1; 10 bases fit TRBD2. CDR1 is SQVTM and CDR2 is ANQGSEA in the germline V gene. The CDR3 length is 14 residues. V gave up 6 bases and J gave up 6 bases; unmatched junction bases: 8. For the CDR3, the DNA is TGCAGCGTAGTACTAGCGGGATCTTTCAATGAGCAGTTCTTC. It translates to CSVVLAGSFNEQFF.

V is TRBV6-1 and J is TRBJ2-7; 9 positions match TRBD1. After removal of 7 bases from V and 3 bases from J, the junction contained 4 bases not matched to a gene. Germline loops: CDR1 MNHNS, CDR2 SASEGT. CDR3 length: 13 amino acids. CDR3 DNA: TGTGCCAGCATGGGACAGGGAGTCTACGAGCAGTACTTC. Protein product: CASMGQGVYEQYF.

The chain links TRBV5-5 to TRBJ2-3; TRBD2 agrees at 12 bases. Germline CDR1 and CDR2: SGHKS and YYEKEE (reference sequence). After removal of 4 bases from V and 4 bases from J, the junction contained 7 bases not matched to a gene. This CDR3 is built from 16 residues. The CDR3 reads CASSREGLAGADTQYF. CDR3 sequence (DNA): TGTGCCAGCAGCCGGGAGGGACTAGCGGGTGCAGATACGCAGTATTTT.

The chain uses TRBV30 and TRBJ2-5, with TRBD2 matching over 9 bases. The V gene end was trimmed by 8 bases and the J gene end by 5 bases; junction bases not matched to a gene: 12. The V gene's germline CDR1 is GTSNPN and CDR2 SVGIG (reference sequence). This CDR3 comprises 14 residues. In nucleotides, the CDR3 is TGTGCCGGGGGGACGGGACTAGCCATCGAGACCCAGTACTTC. This codes for CAGGTGLAIETQYF. The full variable domain, rest sourced from reference TRBV30 and TRBJ2-5, is SQTIHQWPATLVQPVGSPLSLECTVEGTSNPNLYWYRQAAGRGLQLLFYSVGIGQISSEVPQNLSASRPQDRQFILSSKKLLLSDSGFYLCAGGTGLAIETQYFGPGTRLLVL.

This sequence joins TRBV4-1 and TRBJ2-2, with 11 bases fitting TRBD2. Germline lookup yields CDR1 MGHRA and CDR2 YSYEKL. This CDR3 spans 17 amino acids. Trimming cost V 4 bases and J 6 bases; bases outside gene matches: 10. CDR3 residues: CASSPRVAGGLAGELFF. CDR3 coding DNA: TGCGCCAGCAGCCCAAGGGTAGCGGGAGGGCTCGCCGGGGAGCTGTTTTTT.

This chain links TRBV4-1 with TRBJ2-7, with D perhaps TRBD2 (6 bases). The germline V and J ends were trimmed by 3 bases and 0 bases, with 15 bases remaining between them. Germline assignment: CDR1 MGHRA and CDR2 YSYEKL. The CDR3 length is 16 residues. This CDR3 reads CASSQLGRGFSYEQYF. DNA for the CDR3: TGCGCCAGCAGCCAGCTAGGACGGGGGTTCTCCTACGAGCAGTACTTC.

This chain uses TRBV25-1 with TRBJ1-4; weak D call: TRBD1 (5 bases). This CDR3 comprises 14 residues. Per the germline V gene, CDR1 is MGHDK and CDR2 is SYGVNS. Trimming stripped 8 bases from V and 5 bases from J, with 15 bases between. The chain's CDR3 is CASESTARNEKLFF. The CDR3 DNA follows: TGTGCCAGCGAATCGACAGCGAGAAATGAAAAACTGTTTTTT.

The chain recombines TRBV5-1 with TRBJ2-3; TRBD1 agrees at 7 bases. The germline V gene has CDR1 SGHRS and CDR2 YFSETQ. The CDR3 has 16 residues. V was clipped by 9 bases and J by 0 bases; unmatched bases: 13. CDR3 sequence reads: CATTNSPGQSTDTQYF. CDR3 DNA sequence: TGCGCCACCACAAATTCACCGGGACAGAGCACAGATACGCAGTATTTT.

The rearrangement uses TRBV9 and TRBJ2-1, with D possibly matching TRBD2 (6 bases). CDR3 length: 15 residues. Germline values: CDR1 SGDLS, CDR2 YYNGEE. The germline V and J ends were trimmed by 4 bases and 2 bases, with 13 bases remaining between them. The DNA of the CDR3 is TGTGCCAGCAGCCCCTCGGGGGTACCCTACAATGAGCAGTTCTTC. Protein: CASSPSGVPYNEQFF. Complete variable domain (other parts from reference TRBV9 and TRBJ2-1): DSGVTQTPKHLITATGQRVTLRCSPRSGDLSVYWYQQSLDQGLQFLIQYYNGEERAKGNILERFSAQQFPDLHSELNLSSLELGDSALYFCASSPSGVPYNEQFFGPGTRLTVL.

The CDR3 sequence is CASSLSGNQPQHF. CDR3 sequence (DNA): TGTGCCAGCAGCTTAAGCGGCAATCAGCCCCAGCATTTT. The rearrangement links TRBV7-9 to TRBJ1-5; D not resolved. Germline CDR1 and CDR2: SEHNR and FQNEAQ (reference sequence). The CDR3 is 13 residues long. The ends were cut back, 2 bases at V and 2 bases at J, with 4 bases in the middle.

The chain couples TRBV6-5 to TRBJ1-5; possibly TRBD1 for D (6 bases). Germline CDR1 reads MNHEY; CDR2 reads SVGAGI. Deletions cut 6 bases from V and 6 bases from J, with 15 bases between. This CDR3 spans 14 amino acids. In DNA, the CDR3 is TGTGCCAGCAGCCACTCATGGGGGCTTCAGCCCCAGCATTTT. Translated, it gives CASSHSWGLQPQHF.

As DNA, the CDR3 is TGTGCCAGCAGCGTAGACCCACTTGGGCCGATGGAGACCCAGTACTTC. Translated: CASSVDPLGPMETQYF. V and J are TRBV9 and TRBJ2-5; the D is unclear. Trimming shortened V by 0 bases and J by 5 bases, and 17 bases separated the two germline ends. The CDR3 length is 16 residues. Germline V CDR1 and CDR2: SGDLS, YYNGEE.

J is TRBJ2-7 and V is TRBV11-2, with a possible D match to TRBD2 (5 bases). CDR1 and CDR2 (germline): SGHAT, FQNNGV. This CDR3 comprises 11 residues. V gave up 7 bases and J gave up 4 bases, with 8 bases separating them. The CDR3 nucleotides read TGTGCCAGCACCCCGGGGTACGAGCAGTACTTC. This encodes CASTPGYEQYF.

The rearrangement uses TRBV7-2 and TRBJ1-1, with 10 nucleotides matching TRBD1. Germline loops: CDR1 SGHTA, CDR2 FQGNSA. With V trimmed by 1 base and J by 10 bases, 3 bases remained unmatched. This CDR3 contains 13 residues. CDR3 residues: CASSLVWDRGAFF. CDR3 sequence (DNA): TGTGCCAGCAGCTTAGTCTGGGACAGGGGAGCTTTCTTT.

In nucleotides, the CDR3 is TGTGCCAGCTCACCTTCGGGCACCGGGGAGCTGTTTTTT. It codes for CASSPSGTGELFF. This chain uses TRBV18 with TRBJ2-2; D uncertain. This CDR3 contains 13 residues. Trimming cost V 3 bases and J 4 bases, with 6 bases left between them. Germline V gene data show CDR1 as KGHSH and CDR2 as LQKENI.

There are a few counts of this clone. The J gene is TRBJ1-2, the V gene TRBV7-6; possible D gene TRBD1, 6 bases. V was pared by 5 bases and J by 8 bases, with 15 bases between. The germline CDR1 and CDR2 sequences are SGHVS and FNYEAQ. The CDR3 is made up of 13 amino acids. The CDR3 region is CASSQGGTYGYTF. CDR3 nucleotides: TGTGCCAGCAGCCAGGGTGGGACATACGGCTACACCTTC.

The CDR3 is CASSASTENEAFF. The CDR3 DNA reads as TGTGCCAGCAGTGCCTCGACAGAAAATGAAGCTTTCTTT. The rearrangement uses TRBV6-4 and TRBJ1-1, with D possibly TRBD1 on 5 matching bases. With 4 bases removed from V and 7 bases from J, the gap between germline ends came to 13 bases. The CDR3 is made up of 13 amino acids. Germline V gene lookup returns CDR1 MRHNA and CDR2 SNTAGT.